This T cell receptor beta chain was recorded in a study of PD-L1 blockade in urothelial cancer. General study points: Survival was better when pretreatment blood TCR clonality fell below the median.

The CDR3 is 13 residues long. Looked up from germline, CDR1 is MNHNS and CDR2 is SASEGT. V lost 4 bases to trimming and J lost 0 bases, with 6 bases between them. As regards this clone: Its target is not known.

The method was immunoSEQ multiplex PCR; TCRdb's version includes in-frame clones alone and lacks a portion of them. The sample records tens of thousands of clones, more than 75% being singletons. The time point here: pretreatment peripheral blood. This sequence originates from a man aged 60 to 69 with urothelial cancer. The source was PBMCs, collected around atezolizumab (anti-PD-L1) treatment. The chain couples TRBV6-1 to TRBJ2-5; no clear D gene. CDR3 nucleotides: TGTGCCAGCAGTGTCCTCTACCAAGAGACCCAGTACTTC. Translation: CASSVLYQETQYF.